This T cell receptor beta chain is drawn from a study of long-term antiretroviral therapy in people with HIV. With survey level as its setting, the immunoSEQ assay was v3.0. The data were produced by immunoSEQ multiplex PCR, yet TCRdb's version contains in-frame clones alone and is incomplete. The data contain roughly 33,000 clones, about 96% of them seen just once; the ten biggest clones take up 2.5% to 3%. This CDR3 is 14 amino acids long. CDR1 and CDR2 (germline): GTSNPN, SVGIG (reference sequence). Trimming cost V 0 bases and J 0 bases, with 9 bases left between them. Notes on the study in general: Diversity rose after ART but stayed below transplant donor controls.

Details on this clone: Its target is unknown.

The specimen was unsorted PBMCs, collected 6.9 years after starting antiretroviral therapy. This chain joins TRBV30 and TRBJ2-7; D is undetermined. The source of this sequence is a man aged 25 to 40 with HIV. The CDR3 bases are TGTGCCTGGAGTGTACGCCTGAGCTCCTACGAGCAGTACTTC. This translates into CAWSVRLSSYEQYF.